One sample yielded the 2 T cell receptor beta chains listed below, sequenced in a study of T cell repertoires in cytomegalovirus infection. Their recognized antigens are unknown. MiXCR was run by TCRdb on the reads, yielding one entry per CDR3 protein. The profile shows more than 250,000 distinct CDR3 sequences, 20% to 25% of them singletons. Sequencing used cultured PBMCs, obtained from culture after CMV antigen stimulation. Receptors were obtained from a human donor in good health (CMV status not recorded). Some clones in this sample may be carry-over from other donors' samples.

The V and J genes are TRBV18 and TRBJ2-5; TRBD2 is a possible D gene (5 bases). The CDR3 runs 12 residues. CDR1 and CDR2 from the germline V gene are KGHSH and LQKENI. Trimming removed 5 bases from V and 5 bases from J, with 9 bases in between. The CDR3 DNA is TGTGCCAGCTCATCCGGGATGGAGACCCAGTACTTC. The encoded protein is CASSSGMETQYF.

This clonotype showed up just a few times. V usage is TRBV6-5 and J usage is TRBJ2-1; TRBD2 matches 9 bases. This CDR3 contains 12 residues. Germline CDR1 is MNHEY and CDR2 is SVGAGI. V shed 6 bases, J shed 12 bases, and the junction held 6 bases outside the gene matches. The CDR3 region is CASRLAGERQFF. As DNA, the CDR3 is TGTGCCAGCAGATTAGCGGGGGAGCGGCAGTTCTTC.